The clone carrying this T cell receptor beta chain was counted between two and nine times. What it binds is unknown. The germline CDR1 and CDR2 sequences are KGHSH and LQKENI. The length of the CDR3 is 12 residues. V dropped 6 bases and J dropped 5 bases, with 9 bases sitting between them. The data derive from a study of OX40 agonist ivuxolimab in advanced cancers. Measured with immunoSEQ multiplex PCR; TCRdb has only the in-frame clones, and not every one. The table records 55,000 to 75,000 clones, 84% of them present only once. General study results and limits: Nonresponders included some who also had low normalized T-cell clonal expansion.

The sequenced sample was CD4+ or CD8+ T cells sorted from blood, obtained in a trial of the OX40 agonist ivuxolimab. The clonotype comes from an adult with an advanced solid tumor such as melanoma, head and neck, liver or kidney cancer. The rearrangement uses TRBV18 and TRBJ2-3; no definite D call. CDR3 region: CASSAAGDTQYF. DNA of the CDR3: TGTGCCAGCTCGGCTGCAGGAGATACGCAGTATTTT. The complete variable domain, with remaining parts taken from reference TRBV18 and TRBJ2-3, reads NAGVMQNPRHLVRRRGQEARLRCSPMKGHSHVYWYRQLPEEGLKFMVYLQKENIIDESGMPKERFSAEFPKEGPSILRIQQVVRGDSAAYFCASSAAGDTQYFGPGTRLTVL.